The rows below give T cell receptor beta chains drawn from one sample of a study of T cells after yellow fever vaccination. TCRdb passed the 5' RACE reads through MiXCR, listing each CDR3 protein once. The repertoire holds fewer than 400,000 distinct CDR3 sequences, with approximately 11% as singletons. This material consisted of CD4+ T cells sorted from PBMCs, taken 45 days after the yellow fever booster vaccination. The receptors shown here come from a man between 18 and 35 years old who received the YFV17D yellow fever vaccine. Both conserved end residues are part of each CDR3. The order of the fields is J gene, clone size, V gene, D gene, CDR3 protein, CDR3 DNA. D genes are given only for firm matches. Part of the rows lack a size; the others show once, few, many or a class for expanded clones.

j_call: TRBJ2-5; clone_size: NA; v_call: TRBV4-1; d_call: TRBD1; cdr3_aa: CASRGTGHQETQYF; cdr3_nt: TGCGCCAGCAGGGGGACAGGGCACCAAGAGACCCAGTACTTC
j_call: TRBJ2-1; clone_size: NA; v_call: TRBV6-2/TRBV6-3; d_call: NA; cdr3_aa: CASSYSGLASLTEQFF; cdr3_nt: TGTGCCAGCAGTTACTCCGGGCTAGCGTCCCTCACAGAGCAGTTCTTC
j_call: TRBJ2-5; clone_size: many; v_call: TRBV5-1; d_call: TRBD2; cdr3_aa: CASTERGEFQETQYF; cdr3_nt: TGCGCCAGCACAGAGCGGGGGGAGTTCCAAGAGACCCAGTACTTC
j_call: TRBJ2-1; clone_size: few; v_call: TRBV12-3/TRBV12-4; d_call: TRBD2; cdr3_aa: CASTLAGGVRNEQFF; cdr3_nt: TGTGCCAGCACCTTGGCTGGGGGGGTTCGAAATGAGCAGTTCTTC
j_call: TRBJ2-1; clone_size: many; v_call: TRBV5-1; d_call: NA; cdr3_aa: CASSLDRLDYNEQFF; cdr3_nt: TGCGCCAGCAGCCTGGACAGACTGGATTACAATGAGCAGTTCTTC
j_call: TRBJ2-3; clone_size: NA; v_call: TRBV5-1; d_call: NA; cdr3_aa: CASSQGPGADTQYF; cdr3_nt: TGCGCCAGCAGCCAAGGACCCGGGGCAGATACGCAGTATTTT
j_call: TRBJ1-2; clone_size: few; v_call: TRBV5-1; d_call: TRBD1; cdr3_aa: CASSSGQGINYGYTF; cdr3_nt: TGCGCCAGCAGCTCGGGACAGGGGATAAACTATGGCTACACCTTC
j_call: TRBJ2-2; clone_size: NA; v_call: TRBV6-1; d_call: TRBD2; cdr3_aa: CASSVLAGHTGELFF; cdr3_nt: TGTGCCAGCAGTGTACTAGCGGGACACACCGGGGAGCTGTTTTTT
j_call: TRBJ1-1; clone_size: NA; v_call: TRBV9; d_call: NA; cdr3_aa: CASSALTGTQNTEAFF; cdr3_nt: TGTGCCAGCAGCGCACTAACCGGGACACAGAACACTGAAGCTTTCTTT
j_call: TRBJ1-6; clone_size: few; v_call: TRBV27; d_call: NA; cdr3_aa: CASEFRGTDNNSYNSPLHF; cdr3_nt: TGTGCCTCCGAGTTTAGGGGGACCGATAATAACTCCTATAATTCACCCCTCCACTTT
j_call: TRBJ1-5; clone_size: few; v_call: TRBV4-3; d_call: NA; cdr3_aa: CASSHNRRGDQPQHF; cdr3_nt: TGCGCCAGCAGCCATAATCGAAGGGGAGATCAGCCCCAGCATTTT
j_call: TRBJ1-2; clone_size: NA; v_call: TRBV6-5; d_call: NA; cdr3_aa: CASSPGHLYGYTF; cdr3_nt: TGTGCCAGCAGCCCAGGACACCTTTATGGCTACACCTTC
j_call: TRBJ2-1; clone_size: many; v_call: TRBV5-1; d_call: TRBD2; cdr3_aa: CASIPTSGGAEGEQFF; cdr3_nt: TGCGCCAGCATCCCGACTAGCGGGGGGGCCGAGGGGGAGCAGTTCTTC
j_call: TRBJ2-2; clone_size: few; v_call: TRBV20-1; d_call: NA; cdr3_aa: CSARRTANTGELFF; cdr3_nt: TGCAGTGCTAGGAGGACAGCGAACACCGGGGAGCTGTTTTTT
j_call: TRBJ1-3; clone_size: many; v_call: TRBV7-9; d_call: NA; cdr3_aa: CASSTGQKDTIYF; cdr3_nt: TGTGCCAGCAGCACCGGACAGAAAGACACCATATATTTT
j_call: TRBJ2-2; clone_size: NA; v_call: TRBV5-1; d_call: NA; cdr3_aa: CASSETYTGELFF; cdr3_nt: TGCGCCAGCAGCGAGACATATACCGGGGAGCTGTTTTTT
j_call: TRBJ1-1; clone_size: few; v_call: TRBV20-1; d_call: NA; cdr3_aa: CSARAGPNTEAFF; cdr3_nt: TGCAGTGCTAGAGCGGGTCCGAACACTGAAGCTTTCTTT
j_call: TRBJ2-1; clone_size: NA; v_call: TRBV29-1; d_call: TRBD1; cdr3_aa: CSVGTVNEQFF; cdr3_nt: TGCAGCGTGGGGACAGTCAATGAGCAGTTCTTC
j_call: TRBJ2-1; clone_size: NA; v_call: TRBV11-2; d_call: NA; cdr3_aa: CASSLAVHNEQLF; cdr3_nt: TGTGCCAGCAGCTTAGCGGTTCACAATGAGCAGTTATTC
j_call: TRBJ2-3; clone_size: NA; v_call: TRBV6-4; d_call: NA; cdr3_aa: CASSDSGVAQYF; cdr3_nt: TGTGCCAGCAGTGACTCGGGTGTGGCCCAGTATTTT
j_call: TRBJ1-5; clone_size: NA; v_call: TRBV12-3/TRBV12-4; d_call: NA; cdr3_aa: CASSLGFFGQPQHF; cdr3_nt: TGTGCCAGCAGTTTGGGTTTTTTCGGTCAGCCCCAGCATTTT
j_call: TRBJ1-5; clone_size: many; v_call: TRBV4-1; d_call: NA; cdr3_aa: CASSPPGGDNQPQHF; cdr3_nt: TGCGCCAGCAGCCCCCCGGGCGGGGACAATCAGCCCCAGCATTTT
j_call: TRBJ1-5; clone_size: few; v_call: TRBV20-1; d_call: TRBD1; cdr3_aa: CSAQGINRGQPQHF; cdr3_nt: TGCAGTGCTCAAGGTATCAACAGGGGTCAGCCCCAGCATTTT
j_call: TRBJ2-3; clone_size: many; v_call: TRBV5-1; d_call: TRBD2; cdr3_aa: CASSPGLAGQDTQYF; cdr3_nt: TGCGCCAGCAGCCCCGGACTAGCGGGGCAAGATACGCAGTATTTT
j_call: TRBJ1-5; clone_size: NA; v_call: TRBV20-1; d_call: NA; cdr3_aa: CSAREFVGGWGNQPQHF; cdr3_nt: TGCAGTGCTAGAGAGTTTGTGGGCGGGTGGGGCAATCAGCCCCAGCATTTT
j_call: TRBJ2-7; clone_size: NA; v_call: TRBV27; d_call: NA; cdr3_aa: CASSSTGHTYEQYF; cdr3_nt: TGTGCCAGCAGTTCTACGGGGCACACATACGAGCAGTACTTC
j_call: TRBJ2-1; clone_size: NA; v_call: TRBV5-1; d_call: NA; cdr3_aa: CASSYYLGNEQFF; cdr3_nt: TGCGCCAGCAGCTACTACTTGGGGAATGAGCAGTTCTTC
j_call: TRBJ2-4; clone_size: many; v_call: TRBV12-3/TRBV12-4; d_call: TRBD2; cdr3_aa: CASSLALGGGTDIQYF; cdr3_nt: TGTGCCAGCAGTTTAGCGCTGGGCGGGGGGACGGACATTCAGTACTTC